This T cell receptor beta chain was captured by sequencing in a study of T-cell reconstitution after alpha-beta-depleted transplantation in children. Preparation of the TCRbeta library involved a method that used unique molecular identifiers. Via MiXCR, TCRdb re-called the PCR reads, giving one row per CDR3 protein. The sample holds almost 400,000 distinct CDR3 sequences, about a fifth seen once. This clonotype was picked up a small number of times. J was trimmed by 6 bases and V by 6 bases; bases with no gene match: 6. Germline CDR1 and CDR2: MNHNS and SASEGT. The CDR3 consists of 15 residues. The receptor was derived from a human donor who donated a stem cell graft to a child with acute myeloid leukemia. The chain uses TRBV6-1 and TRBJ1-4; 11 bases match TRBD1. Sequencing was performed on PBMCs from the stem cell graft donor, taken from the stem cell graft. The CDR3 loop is CASRRTGGWDEKLFF. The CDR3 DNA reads TGTGCCAGCAGAAGGACAGGGGGCTGGGATGAAAAACTGTTTTTT.